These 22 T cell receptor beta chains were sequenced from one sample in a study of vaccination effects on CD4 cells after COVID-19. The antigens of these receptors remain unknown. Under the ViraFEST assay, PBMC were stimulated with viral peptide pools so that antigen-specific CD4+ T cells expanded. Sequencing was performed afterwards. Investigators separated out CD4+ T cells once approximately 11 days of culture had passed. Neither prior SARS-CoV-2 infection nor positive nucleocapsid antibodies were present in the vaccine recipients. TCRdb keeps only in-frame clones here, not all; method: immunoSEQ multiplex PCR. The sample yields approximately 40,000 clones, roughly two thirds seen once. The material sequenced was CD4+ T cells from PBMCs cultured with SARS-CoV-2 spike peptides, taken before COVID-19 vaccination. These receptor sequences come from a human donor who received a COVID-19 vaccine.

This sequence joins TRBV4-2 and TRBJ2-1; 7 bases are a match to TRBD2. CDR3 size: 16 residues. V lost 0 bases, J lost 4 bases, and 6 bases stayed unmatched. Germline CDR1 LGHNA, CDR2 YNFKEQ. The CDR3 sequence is CASSQDSRGGYNEQFF. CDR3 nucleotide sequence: TGTGCCAGCAGCCAAGATTCGCGCGGGGGATACAATGAGCAGTTCTTC.

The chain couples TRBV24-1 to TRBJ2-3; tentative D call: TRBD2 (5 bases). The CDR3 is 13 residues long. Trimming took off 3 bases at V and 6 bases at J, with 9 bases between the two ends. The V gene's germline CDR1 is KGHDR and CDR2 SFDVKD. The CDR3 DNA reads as TGTGCCACCAGTGATCTGGGAGTCGATACGCAGTATTTT. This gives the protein CATSDLGVDTQYF.

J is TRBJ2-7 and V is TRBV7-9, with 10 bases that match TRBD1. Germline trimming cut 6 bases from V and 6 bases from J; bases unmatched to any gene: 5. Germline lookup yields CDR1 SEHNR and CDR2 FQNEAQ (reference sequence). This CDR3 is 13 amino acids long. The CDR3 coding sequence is TGTGCCAGCAGGTACCGGGACAGGGGCGAGCAGTACTTC. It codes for CASRYRDRGEQYF.

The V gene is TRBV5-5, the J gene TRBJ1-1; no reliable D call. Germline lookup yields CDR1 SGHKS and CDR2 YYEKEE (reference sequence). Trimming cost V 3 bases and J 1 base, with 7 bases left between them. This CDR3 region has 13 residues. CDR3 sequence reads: CASSWYTNTEAFF. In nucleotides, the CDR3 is TGTGCCAGCAGCTGGTATACGAACACTGAAGCTTTCTTT. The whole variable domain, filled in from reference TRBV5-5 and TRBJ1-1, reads DAGVTQSPTHLIKTRGQQVTLRCSPISGHKSVSWYQQVLGQGPQFIFQYYEKEERGRGNFPDRFSARQFPNYSSELNVNALLLGDSALYLCASSWYTNTEAFFGQGTRLTVV.

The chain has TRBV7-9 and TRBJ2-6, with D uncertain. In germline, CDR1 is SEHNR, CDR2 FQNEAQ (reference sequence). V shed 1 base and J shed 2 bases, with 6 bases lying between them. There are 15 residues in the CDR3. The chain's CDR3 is CASSLVPTGANVLTF. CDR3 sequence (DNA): TGTGCCAGCAGCTTAGTTCCAACTGGGGCCAACGTCCTGACTTTC.

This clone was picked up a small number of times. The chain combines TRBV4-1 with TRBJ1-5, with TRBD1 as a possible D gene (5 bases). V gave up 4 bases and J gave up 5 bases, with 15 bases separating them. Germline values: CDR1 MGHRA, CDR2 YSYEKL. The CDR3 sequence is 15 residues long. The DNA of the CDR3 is TGCGCCAGCAGCCTGAGACAGCCCGGCGATCAGCCCCAGCATTTT. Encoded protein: CASSLRQPGDQPQHF.

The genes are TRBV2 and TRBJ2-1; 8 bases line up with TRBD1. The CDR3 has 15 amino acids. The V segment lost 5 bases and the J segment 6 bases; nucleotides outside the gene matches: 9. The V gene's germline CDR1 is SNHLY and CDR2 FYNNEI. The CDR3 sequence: CASSIAGQGVNEQFF. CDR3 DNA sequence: TGTGCCAGCAGTATCGCTGGACAGGGCGTCAATGAGCAGTTCTTC.

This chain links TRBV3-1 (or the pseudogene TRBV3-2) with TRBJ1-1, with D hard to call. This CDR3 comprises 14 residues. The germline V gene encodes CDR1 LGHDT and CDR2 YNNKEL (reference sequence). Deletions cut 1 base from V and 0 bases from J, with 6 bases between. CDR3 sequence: CASSQVALNTEAFF. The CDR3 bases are TGTGCCAGCAGCCAAGTAGCGTTGAACACTGAAGCTTTCTTT.

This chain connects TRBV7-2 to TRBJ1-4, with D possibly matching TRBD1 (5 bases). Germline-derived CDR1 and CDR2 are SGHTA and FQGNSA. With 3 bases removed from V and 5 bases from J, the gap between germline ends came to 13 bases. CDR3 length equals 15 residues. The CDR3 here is CASSFGAGSNEKLFF. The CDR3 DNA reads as TGTGCCAGCAGCTTTGGGGCAGGGAGCAATGAAAAACTGTTTTTT.

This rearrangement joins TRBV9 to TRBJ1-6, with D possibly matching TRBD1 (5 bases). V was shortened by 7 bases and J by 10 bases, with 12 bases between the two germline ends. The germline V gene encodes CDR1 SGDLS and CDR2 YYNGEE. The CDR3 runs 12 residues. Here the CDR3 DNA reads TGTGCCAGCGCGATCAGGGACTCACCCCTCCACTTT. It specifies CASAIRDSPLHF.

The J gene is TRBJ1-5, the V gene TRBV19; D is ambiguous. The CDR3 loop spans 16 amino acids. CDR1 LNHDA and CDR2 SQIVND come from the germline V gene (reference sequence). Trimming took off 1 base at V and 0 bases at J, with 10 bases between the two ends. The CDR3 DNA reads TGTGCCAGTAGTATAGCAGGCCCCGATAGCAATCAGCCCCAGCATTTT. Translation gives CASSIAGPDSNQPQHF.

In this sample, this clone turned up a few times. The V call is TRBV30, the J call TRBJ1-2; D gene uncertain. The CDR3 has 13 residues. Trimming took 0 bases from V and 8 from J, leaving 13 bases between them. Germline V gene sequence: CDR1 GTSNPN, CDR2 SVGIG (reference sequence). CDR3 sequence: CAWSVRNSAGYTF. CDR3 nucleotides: TGTGCCTGGAGTGTACGGAACAGTGCCGGCTACACCTTC.

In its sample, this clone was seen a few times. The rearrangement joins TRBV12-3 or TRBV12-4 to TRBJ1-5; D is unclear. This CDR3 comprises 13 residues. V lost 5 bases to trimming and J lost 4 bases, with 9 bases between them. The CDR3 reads CASSLTGNQPQHF. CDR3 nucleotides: TGTGCCAGCAGTCTAACGGGGAATCAGCCCCAGCATTTT.

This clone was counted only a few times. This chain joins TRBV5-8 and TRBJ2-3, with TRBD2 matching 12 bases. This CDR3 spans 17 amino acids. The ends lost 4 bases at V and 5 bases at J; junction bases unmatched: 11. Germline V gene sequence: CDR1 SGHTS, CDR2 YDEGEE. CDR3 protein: CASSLPGTSGGKDTQYF. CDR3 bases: TGTGCCAGCAGCCTCCCCGGCACTAGCGGGGGGAAAGATACGCAGTATTTT.

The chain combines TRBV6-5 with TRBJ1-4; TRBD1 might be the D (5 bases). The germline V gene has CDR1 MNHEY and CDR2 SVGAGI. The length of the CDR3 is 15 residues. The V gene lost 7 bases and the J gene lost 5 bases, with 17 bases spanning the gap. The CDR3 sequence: CASNPRGRANEKLFF. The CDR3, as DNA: TGTGCCAGCAACCCCCGGGGCAGGGCGAATGAAAAACTGTTTTTT.

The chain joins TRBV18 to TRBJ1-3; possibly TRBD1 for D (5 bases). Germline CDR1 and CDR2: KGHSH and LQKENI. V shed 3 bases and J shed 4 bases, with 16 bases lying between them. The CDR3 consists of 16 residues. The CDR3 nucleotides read TGTGCCAGCTCACCCTCTCCCGGGACGGAAGGAAACACCATATATTTT. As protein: CASSPSPGTEGNTIYF.

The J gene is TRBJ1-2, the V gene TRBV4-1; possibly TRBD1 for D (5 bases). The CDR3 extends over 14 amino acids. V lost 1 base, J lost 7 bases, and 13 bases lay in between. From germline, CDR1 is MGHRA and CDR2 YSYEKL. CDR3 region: CASSQVAGGGGYTF. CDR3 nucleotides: TGCGCCAGCAGCCAAGTCGCCGGGGGTGGTGGCTACACCTTC.

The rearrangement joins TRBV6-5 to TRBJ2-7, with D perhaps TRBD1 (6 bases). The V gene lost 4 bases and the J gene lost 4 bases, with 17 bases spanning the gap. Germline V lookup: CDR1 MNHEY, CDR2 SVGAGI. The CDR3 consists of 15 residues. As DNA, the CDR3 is TGTGCCAGCAGTTCACGGACAGAACGCCCTTACGAGCAGTACTTC. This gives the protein CASSSRTERPYEQYF.

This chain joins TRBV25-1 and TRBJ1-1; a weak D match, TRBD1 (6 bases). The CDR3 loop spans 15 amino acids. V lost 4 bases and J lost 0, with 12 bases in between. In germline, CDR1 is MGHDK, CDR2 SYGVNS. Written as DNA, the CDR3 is TGTGCCAGCAGTGGCAGGGGACGGCTGAACACTGAAGCTTTCTTT. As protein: CASSGRGRLNTEAFF.

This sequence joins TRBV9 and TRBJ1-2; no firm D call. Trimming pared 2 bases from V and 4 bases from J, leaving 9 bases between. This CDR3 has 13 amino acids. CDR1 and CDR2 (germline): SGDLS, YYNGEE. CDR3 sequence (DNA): TGTGCCAGCAGCGTTTCAGGCCGCTATGGCTACACCTTC. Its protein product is CASSVSGRYGYTF.

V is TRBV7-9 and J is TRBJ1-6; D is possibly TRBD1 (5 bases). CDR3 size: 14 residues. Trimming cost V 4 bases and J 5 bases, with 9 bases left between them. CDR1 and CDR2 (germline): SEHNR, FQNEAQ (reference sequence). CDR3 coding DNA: TGTGCCAGCAGCTCCGGGACGGATAATTCACCCCTCCACTTT. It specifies CASSSGTDNSPLHF.

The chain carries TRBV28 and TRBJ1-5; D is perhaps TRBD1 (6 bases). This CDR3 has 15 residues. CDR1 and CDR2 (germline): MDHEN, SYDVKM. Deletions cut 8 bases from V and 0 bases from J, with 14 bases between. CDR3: CASCWQGYSNQPQHF. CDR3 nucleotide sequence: TGTGCCAGCTGTTGGCAGGGGTATAGCAATCAGCCCCAGCATTTT.